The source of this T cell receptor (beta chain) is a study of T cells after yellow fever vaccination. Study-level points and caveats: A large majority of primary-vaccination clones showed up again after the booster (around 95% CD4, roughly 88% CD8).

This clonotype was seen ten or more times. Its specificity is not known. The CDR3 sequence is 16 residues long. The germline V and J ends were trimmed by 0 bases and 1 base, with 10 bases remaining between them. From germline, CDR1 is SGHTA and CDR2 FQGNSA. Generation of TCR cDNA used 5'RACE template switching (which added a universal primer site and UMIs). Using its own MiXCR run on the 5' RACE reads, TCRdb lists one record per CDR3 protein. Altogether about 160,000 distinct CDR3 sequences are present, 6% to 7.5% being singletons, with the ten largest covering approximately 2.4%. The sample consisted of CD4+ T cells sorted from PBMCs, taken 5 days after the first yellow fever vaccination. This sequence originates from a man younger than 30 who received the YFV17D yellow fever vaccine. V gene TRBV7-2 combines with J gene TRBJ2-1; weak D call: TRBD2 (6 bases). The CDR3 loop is CASSLAAGRSYNEQFF. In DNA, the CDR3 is TGTGCCAGCAGCTTAGCGGCGGGGCGTTCCTACAATGAGCAGTTCTTC.